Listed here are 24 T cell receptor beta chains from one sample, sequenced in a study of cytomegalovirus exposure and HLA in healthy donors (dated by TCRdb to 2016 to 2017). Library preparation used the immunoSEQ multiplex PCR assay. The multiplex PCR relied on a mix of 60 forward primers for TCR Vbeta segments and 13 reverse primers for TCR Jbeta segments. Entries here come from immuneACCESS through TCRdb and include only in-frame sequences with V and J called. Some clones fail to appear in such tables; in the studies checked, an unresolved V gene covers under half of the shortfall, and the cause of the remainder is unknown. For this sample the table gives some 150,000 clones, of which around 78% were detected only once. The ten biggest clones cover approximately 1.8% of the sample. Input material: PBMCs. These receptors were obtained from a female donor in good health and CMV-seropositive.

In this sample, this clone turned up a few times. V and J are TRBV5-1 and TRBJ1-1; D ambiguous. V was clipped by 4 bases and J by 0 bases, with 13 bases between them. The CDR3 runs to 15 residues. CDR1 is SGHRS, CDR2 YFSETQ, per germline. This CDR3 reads CASSNDIHMNTEAFF. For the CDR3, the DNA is TGCGCCAGCAGCAATGATATACATATGAACACTGAAGCTTTCTTT. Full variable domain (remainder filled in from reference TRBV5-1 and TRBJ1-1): KAGVTQTPRYLIKTRGQQVTLSCSPISGHRSVSWYQQTPGQGLQFLFEYFSETQRNKGNFPGRFSGRQFSNSRSEMNVSTLELGDSALYLCASSNDIHMNTEAFFGQGTRLTVV.

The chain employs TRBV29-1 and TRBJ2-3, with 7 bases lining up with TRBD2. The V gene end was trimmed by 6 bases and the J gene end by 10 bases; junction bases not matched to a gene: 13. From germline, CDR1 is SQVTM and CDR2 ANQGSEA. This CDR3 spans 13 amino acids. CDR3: CSVRGVQGGAQYF. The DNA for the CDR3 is TGCAGCGTCCGGGGGGTCCAGGGAGGAGCGCAGTATTTT.

CDR3 coding DNA: TGTGCCAGCAGTTACGTCGGAGCCCCTTTCAATGAGCAGTTCTTC. It encodes CASSYVGAPFNEQFF. V and J are TRBV6-6 and TRBJ2-1, with D hard to call. CDR1 and CDR2 from the germline V gene are MNHNY and SVGAGI (reference sequence). V was trimmed by 2 bases and J by 6 bases, leaving 14 bases between them. This CDR3 contains 15 residues.

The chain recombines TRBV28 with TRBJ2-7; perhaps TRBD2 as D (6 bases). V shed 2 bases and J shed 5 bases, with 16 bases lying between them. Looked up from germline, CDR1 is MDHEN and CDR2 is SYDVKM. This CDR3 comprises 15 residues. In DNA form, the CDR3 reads TGTGCCAGCAGTTTAACGGTGGGAGGCCGGAACGAGCAGTACTTC. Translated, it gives CASSLTVGGRNEQYF.

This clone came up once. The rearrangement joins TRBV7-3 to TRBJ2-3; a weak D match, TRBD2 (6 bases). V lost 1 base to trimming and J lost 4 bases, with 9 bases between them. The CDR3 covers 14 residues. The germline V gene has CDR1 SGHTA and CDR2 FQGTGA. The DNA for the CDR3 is TGTGCCAGCAGCTTAATGGGGGGATCAGATACGCAGTATTTT. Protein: CASSLMGGSDTQYF.

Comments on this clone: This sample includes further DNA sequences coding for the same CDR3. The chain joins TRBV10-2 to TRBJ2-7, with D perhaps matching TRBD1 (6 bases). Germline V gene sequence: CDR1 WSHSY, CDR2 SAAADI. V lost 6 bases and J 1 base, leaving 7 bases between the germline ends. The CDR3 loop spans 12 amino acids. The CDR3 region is CASRDRSYEQYF. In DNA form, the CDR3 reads TGCGCCAGCAGGGACAGATCCTACGAGCAGTACTTC.

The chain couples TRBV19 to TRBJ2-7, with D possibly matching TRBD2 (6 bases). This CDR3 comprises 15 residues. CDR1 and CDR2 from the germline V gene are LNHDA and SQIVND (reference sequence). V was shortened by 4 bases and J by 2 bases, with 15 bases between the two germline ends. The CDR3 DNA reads TGTGCCAGTAGTACCGGACTACCGCGACCCTACGAGCAGTACTTC. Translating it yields CASSTGLPRPYEQYF.

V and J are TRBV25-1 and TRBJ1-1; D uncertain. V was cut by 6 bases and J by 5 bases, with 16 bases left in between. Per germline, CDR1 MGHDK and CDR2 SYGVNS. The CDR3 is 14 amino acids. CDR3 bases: TGTGCCAGCAGCTTATTCTCCGGCGGGACTGAAGCTTTCTTT. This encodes CASSLFSGGTEAFF.

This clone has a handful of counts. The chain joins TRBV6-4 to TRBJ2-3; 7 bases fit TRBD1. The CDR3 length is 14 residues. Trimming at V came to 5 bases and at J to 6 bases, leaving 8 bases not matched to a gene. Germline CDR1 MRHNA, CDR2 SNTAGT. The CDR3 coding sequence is TGTGCCAGCAGTATAAGACAGGGTGCGGATACGCAGTATTTT. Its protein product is CASSIRQGADTQYF.

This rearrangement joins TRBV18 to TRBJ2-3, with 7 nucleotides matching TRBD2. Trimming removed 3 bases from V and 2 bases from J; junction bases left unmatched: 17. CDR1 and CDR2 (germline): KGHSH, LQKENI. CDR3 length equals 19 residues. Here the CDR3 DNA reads TGTGCCAGCTCACCCCGCCGGAAACCCGGGACTACACTCACAGATACGCAGTATTTT. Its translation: CASSPRRKPGTTLTDTQYF.

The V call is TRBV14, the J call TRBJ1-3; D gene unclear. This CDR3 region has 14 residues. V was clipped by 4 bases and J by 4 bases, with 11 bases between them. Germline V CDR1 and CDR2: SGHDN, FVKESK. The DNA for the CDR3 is TGTGCCAGCAGCCCCCTCCTTTCCGGAAACACCATATATTTT. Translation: CASSPLLSGNTIYF.

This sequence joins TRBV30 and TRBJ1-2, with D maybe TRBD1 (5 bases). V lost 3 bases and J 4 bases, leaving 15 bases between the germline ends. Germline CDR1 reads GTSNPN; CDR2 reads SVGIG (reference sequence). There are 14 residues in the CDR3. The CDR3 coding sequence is TGTGCCTGGAGCTTGGAGTGGAGGGGCTATGGCTACACCTTC. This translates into CAWSLEWRGYGYTF.

The CDR3 bases are TGTGCCAGCAAACGGGACATGGGCTTCGAGCAGTACTTC. This translates into CASKRDMGFEQYF. V usage is TRBV2 and J usage is TRBJ2-5, with D perhaps matching TRBD1 (6 bases). The end of the DNA aligns better with TRBJ2-7, so the J call may be wrong. The V gene's germline CDR1 is SNHLY and CDR2 FYNNEI. This CDR3 spans 13 amino acids.

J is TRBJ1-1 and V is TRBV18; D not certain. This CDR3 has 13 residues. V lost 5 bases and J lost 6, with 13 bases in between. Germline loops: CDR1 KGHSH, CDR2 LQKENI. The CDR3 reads CASSVMREAEAFF. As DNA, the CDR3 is TGTGCCAGCTCAGTGATGAGGGAGGCTGAAGCTTTCTTT.

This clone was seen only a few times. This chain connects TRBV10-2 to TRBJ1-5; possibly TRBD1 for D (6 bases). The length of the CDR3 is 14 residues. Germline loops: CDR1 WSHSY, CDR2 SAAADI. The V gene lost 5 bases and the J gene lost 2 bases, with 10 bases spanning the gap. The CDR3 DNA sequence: TGCGCCAGCAGTCCCCGACAGGGCAATCAGCCCCAGCATTTT. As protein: CASSPRQGNQPQHF.

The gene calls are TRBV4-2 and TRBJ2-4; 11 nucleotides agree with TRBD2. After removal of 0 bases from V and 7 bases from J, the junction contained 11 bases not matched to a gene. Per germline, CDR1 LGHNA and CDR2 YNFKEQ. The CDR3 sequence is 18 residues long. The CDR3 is CASSQDTPTSGSLNIQYF. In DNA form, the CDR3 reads TGTGCCAGCAGCCAAGACACCCCCACTAGCGGGAGTTTGAACATTCAGTACTTC.

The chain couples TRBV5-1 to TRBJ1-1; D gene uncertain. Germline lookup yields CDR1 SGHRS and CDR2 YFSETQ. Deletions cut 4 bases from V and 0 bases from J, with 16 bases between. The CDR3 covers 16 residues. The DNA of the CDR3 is TGCGCCAGCAGCAACCCCTCCGGCAGGCTGAACACTGAAGCTTTCTTT. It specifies CASSNPSGRLNTEAFF.

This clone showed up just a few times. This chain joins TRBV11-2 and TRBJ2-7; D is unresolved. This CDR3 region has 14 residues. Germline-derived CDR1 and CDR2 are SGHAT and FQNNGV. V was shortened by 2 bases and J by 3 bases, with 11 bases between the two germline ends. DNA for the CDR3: TGTGCCAGCAGCTTATTAAACAGCCACTACGAGCAGTACTTC. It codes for CASSLLNSHYEQYF.

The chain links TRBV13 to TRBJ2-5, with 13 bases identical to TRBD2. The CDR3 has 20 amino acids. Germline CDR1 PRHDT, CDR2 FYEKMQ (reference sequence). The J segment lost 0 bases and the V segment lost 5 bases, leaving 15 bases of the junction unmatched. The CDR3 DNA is TGTGCCAGCAGCCGCCGGACTAGCGGGAGAGTCTTTTCGTACCAAGAGACCCAGTACTTC. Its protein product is CASSRRTSGRVFSYQETQYF.

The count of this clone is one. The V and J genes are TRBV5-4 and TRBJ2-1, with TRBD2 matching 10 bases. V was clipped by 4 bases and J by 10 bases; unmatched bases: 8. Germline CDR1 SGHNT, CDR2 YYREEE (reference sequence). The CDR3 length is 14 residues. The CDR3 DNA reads TGTGCCAGCAGCCCAGCGGGGGGGCAGTGGGAGCAGTTCTTC. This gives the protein CASSPAGGQWEQFF.

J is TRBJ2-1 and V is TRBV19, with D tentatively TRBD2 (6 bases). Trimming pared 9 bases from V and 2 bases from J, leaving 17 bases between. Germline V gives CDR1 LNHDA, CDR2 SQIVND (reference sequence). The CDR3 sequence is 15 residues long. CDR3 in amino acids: CASQLSGAPYNEQFF. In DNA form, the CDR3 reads TGTGCCAGCCAACTTAGCGGAGCCCCCTACAATGAGCAGTTCTTC.

The CDR3 DNA reads as TGTGCCAGCAGTGAAGCGGGTGGAGGGGGCGGCGGCTACACCTTC. It translates to CASSEAGGGGGGYTF. The chain couples TRBV6-1 to TRBJ1-2, with 7 bases identical to TRBD1. This CDR3 is built from 15 residues. The trim removed 0 bases at V and 8 bases at J, leaving 9 bases unmatched. CDR1 is MNHNS and CDR2 is SASEGT in the germline V gene.

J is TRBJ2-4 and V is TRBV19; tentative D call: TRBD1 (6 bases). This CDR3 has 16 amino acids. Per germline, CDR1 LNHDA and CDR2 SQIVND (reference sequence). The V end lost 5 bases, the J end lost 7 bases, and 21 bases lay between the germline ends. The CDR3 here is CASSGRDKLGWNIQYF. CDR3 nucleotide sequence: TGTGCCAGTAGTGGAAGGGACAAGCTCGGTTGGAACATTCAGTACTTC.

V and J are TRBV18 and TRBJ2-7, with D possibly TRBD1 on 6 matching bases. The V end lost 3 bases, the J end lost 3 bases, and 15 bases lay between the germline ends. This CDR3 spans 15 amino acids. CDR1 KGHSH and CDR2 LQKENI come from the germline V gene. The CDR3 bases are TGTGCCAGCTCACCTGGCGTGGGACAACACTACGAGCAGTACTTC. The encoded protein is CASSPGVGQHYEQYF. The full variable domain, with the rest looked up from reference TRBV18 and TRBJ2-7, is NAGVMQNPRHLVRRRGQEARLRCSPMKGHSHVYWYRQLPEEGLKFMVYLQKENIIDESGMPKERFSAEFPKEGPSILRIQQVVRGDSAAYFCASSPGVGQHYEQYFGPGTRLTVT.